This T cell receptor beta chain emerged from a study of Graves' ophthalmopathy and Graves' hyperthyroidism. General study findings and limits: Blood repertoires reportedly contained most expanded thyroid clonotypes above 0.001 frequency.

The germline V and J ends were trimmed by 3 bases and 4 bases, with 13 bases remaining between them. The germline V gene encodes CDR1 MNHNS and CDR2 SASEGT. This CDR3 is built from 14 residues. TCR beta CDR3 regions were amplified from RNA transcripts. HTBI primers were employed in first-round RT-PCR, then a second-round multiplex PCR followed. One entry per CDR3 protein results from TCRdb running MiXCR on the multiplex PCR reads. Among about 620,000 distinct CDR3 sequences, 20% to 25% were seen once, and the ten largest hold roughly 6.9%. This clonotype has a handful of counts. The antigen is undetermined.

The source material was peripheral blood. V usage is TRBV6-1 and J usage is TRBJ2-7, with a tentative D call TRBD2 (6 bases). The TCR was taken from a woman under 30 with stable Graves' hyperthyroidism. Some clones in this sample may be carry-over from other donors' samples. The CDR3 loop is CASSDPGLPYEQYF. CDR3 nucleotides: TGTGCCAGCAGTGACCCGGGACTGCCATACGAGCAGTACTTC.